The sequence of this T cell receptor beta chain was determined in a study of cytomegalovirus exposure and HLA in healthy donors. Trimming cost V 3 bases and J 4 bases; bases outside gene matches: 9. CDR1 is GTSNPN, CDR2 SVGIG, per germline (reference sequence). The CDR3 is 15 amino acids. Primers for the PCR totalled 60 Vbeta and 13 Jbeta. The table came from immunoSEQ multiplex PCR; TCRdb's copy has only in-frame clones and leaves some out. This table holds tens of thousands of clones, around three quarters found once. Material for sequencing was PBMCs. The sequence was obtained from a male donor in good health and CMV-seronegative. This chain joins TRBV30 and TRBJ2-1, with 7 positions matching TRBD2. The CDR3 region has the DNA TGTGCCTGGAGAAGGTCCAGCGGGGTTTACAATGAGCAGTTCTTC. Protein product: CAWRRSSGVYNEQFF.